This T cell receptor beta chain was recovered during a study of cytomegalovirus exposure and HLA in healthy donors. On this clone: Its antigen remains unidentified.

General study points: Some public TCRs appeared in many individuals, while most sequences were rare. According to a subsequent analysis, TCR clusters from the first cohort were inclined to appear together in the 120 validation repertoires. There were a few CMV-associated chains whose specificity for CMV antigens was confirmed in vitro. With high specificity and sensitivity, the classifier reportedly diagnosed cytomegalovirus status.

V was pared by 6 bases and J by 0 bases, with 6 bases between. This CDR3 is 13 amino acids long. Germline loops: CDR1 MNHEY, CDR2 SMNVEV (reference sequence). Libraries were prepared by immunoSEQ multiplex PCR; TCRdb keeps only in-frame clonotypes and omits some of them. The data show 150,000 or so clones, 86% seen once. The V and J genes are TRBV27 and TRBJ1-3; no firm D call. The clonotype comes from a man between 18 and 35 years old in good health and CMV-seropositive. The sample taken for sequencing was PBMCs. This CDR3 reads CASSRGSGNTIYF. The CDR3 coding sequence is TGTGCCAGCAGCCGGGGCTCTGGAAACACCATATATTTT.